This is a list of T cell receptor beta chains from one sample in a study of beta chain features in type 1 diabetes. Sequenced by immunoSEQ multiplex PCR; TCRdb stores in-frame clones only, minus some. In the table there are 160,000 or so clones, roughly 9% of which are singletons. The sequenced sample consisted of central memory CD4+ T cells from blood. The receptors shown here come from a woman younger than 45 with type 1 diabetes. The CDR3 runs from the conserved cysteine through the conserved F or W. The D gene is left open where the match is weak. Rows may omit the clone size; those that give it use once, few, many or a size class.

CDR3: CASSQGWSGKSSTDTQYF
DNA: TGTGCCAGCAGCCAAGGGTGGTCAGGGAAATCTAGCACAGATACGCAGTATTTT
J: TRBJ2-3
size: few
D: .
V: TRBV4-2

CDR3: CASSHAGGRGGVSSYNEQFF
DNA: TGCGCCAGCAGCCATGCGGGGGGCCGTGGGGGGGTTAGCTCCTACAATGAGCAGTTCTTC
J: TRBJ2-1
size: few
D: TRBD2
V: TRBV4-1

CDR3: CASRSGGSSYEQYF
DNA: TGTGCCAGCAGATCCGGCGGGAGCTCCTACGAGCAGTACTTC
J: TRBJ2-7
size: .
D: TRBD2
V: TRBV7-2

CDR3: CASSQGLAGGSTDTQYF
DNA: TGCGCCAGCAGCCAGGGACTAGCGGGAGGATCGACAGATACGCAGTATTTT
J: TRBJ2-3
size: few
D: TRBD2
V: TRBV5-1

CDR3: CASSSSRREDTNEQFF
DNA: TGTGCCAGCTCAAGTTCCAGGAGGGAGGACACGAATGAGCAGTTCTTC
J: TRBJ2-1
size: many
D: .
V: TRBV18

CDR3: CASNFGHQNTEAFF
DNA: TGTGCCAGCAACTTCGGACACCAGAACACTGAAGCTTTCTTT
J: TRBJ1-1
size: few
D: .
V: TRBV7-8

CDR3: CAWTLQGEKLFF
DNA: TGTGCCTGGACTTTACAGGGTGAAAAACTGTTTTTT
J: TRBJ1-4
size: .
D: .
V: TRBV30

CDR3: CASSQAGSGTDTQYF
DNA: TGTGCCAGCAGCCAAGCGGGGAGCGGCACAGATACGCAGTATTTT
J: TRBJ2-3
size: .
D: TRBD2
V: TRBV4-1

CDR3: CASSLLAGGPQGTGELFF
DNA: TGTGCCAGCAGCTTACTAGCGGGAGGGCCTCAGGGCACCGGGGAGCTGTTTTTT
J: TRBJ2-2
size: .
D: TRBD2
V: TRBV7-2

CDR3: CAWTPAGVGEAFF
DNA: TGTGCCTGGACCCCGGCAGGGGTTGGTGAAGCTTTCTTT
J: TRBJ1-1
size: few
D: .
V: TRBV30

CDR3: CASSPGGAYDNEQFF
DNA: TGCGCCAGCAGCCCAGGGGGTGCATACGACAATGAGCAGTTCTTC
J: TRBJ2-1
size: .
D: TRBD1
V: TRBV5-1

CDR3: CASSPRTVINEKLFF
DNA: TGTGCCAGCAGCCCACGGACTGTTATTAATGAAAAACTGTTTTTT
J: TRBJ1-4
size: .
D: .
V: TRBV11-2

CDR3: CASSLGYRSEQFF
DNA: TGTGCCAGCAGTTTAGGATACAGGAGTGAGCAGTTCTTC
J: TRBJ2-1
size: few
D: .
V: TRBV27